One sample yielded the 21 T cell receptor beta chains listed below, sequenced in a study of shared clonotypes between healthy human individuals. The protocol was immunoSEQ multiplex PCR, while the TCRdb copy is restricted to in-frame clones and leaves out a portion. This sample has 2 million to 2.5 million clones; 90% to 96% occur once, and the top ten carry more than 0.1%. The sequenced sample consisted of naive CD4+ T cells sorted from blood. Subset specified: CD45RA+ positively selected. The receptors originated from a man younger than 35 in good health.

CDR3 nucleotides: TGCGCCAGCGGCGGAAGCTCCTACGAGCAGTACTTC. Amino acid sequence: CASGGSSYEQYF. The genes are TRBV5-1 and TRBJ2-7, with D unresolved. This CDR3 has 12 amino acids. The germline V gene has CDR1 SGHRS and CDR2 YFSETQ. Trimming stripped 7 bases from V and 0 bases from J, with 8 bases between.

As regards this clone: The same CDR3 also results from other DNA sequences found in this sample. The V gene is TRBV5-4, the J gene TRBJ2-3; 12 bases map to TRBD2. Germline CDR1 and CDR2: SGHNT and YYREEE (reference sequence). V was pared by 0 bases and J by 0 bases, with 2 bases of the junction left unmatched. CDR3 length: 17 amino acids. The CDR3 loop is CASSLGLAGASTDTQYF. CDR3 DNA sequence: TGTGCCAGCAGCTTGGGACTAGCGGGGGCTAGCACAGATACGCAGTATTTT.

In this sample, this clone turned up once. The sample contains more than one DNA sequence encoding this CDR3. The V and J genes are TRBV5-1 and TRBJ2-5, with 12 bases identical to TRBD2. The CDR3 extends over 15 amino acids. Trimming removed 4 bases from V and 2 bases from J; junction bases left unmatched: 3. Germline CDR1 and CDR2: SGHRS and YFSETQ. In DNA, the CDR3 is TGCGCCAGCAGCCTTGGGACTAGCGGGCAAGAGACCCAGTACTTC. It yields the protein CASSLGTSGQETQYF. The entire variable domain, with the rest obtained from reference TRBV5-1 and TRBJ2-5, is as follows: KAGVTQTPRYLIKTRGQQVTLSCSPISGHRSVSWYQQTPGQGLQFLFEYFSETQRNKGNFPGRFSGRQFSNSRSEMNVSTLELGDSALYLCASSLGTSGQETQYFGPGTRLLVL.

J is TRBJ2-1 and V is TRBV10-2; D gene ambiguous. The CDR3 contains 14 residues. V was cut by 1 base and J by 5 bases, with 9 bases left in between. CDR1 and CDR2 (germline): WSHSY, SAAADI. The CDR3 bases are TGCGCCAGCAGTGAGTATACTTCAAACAATGAGCAGTTCTTC. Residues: CASSEYTSNNEQFF.

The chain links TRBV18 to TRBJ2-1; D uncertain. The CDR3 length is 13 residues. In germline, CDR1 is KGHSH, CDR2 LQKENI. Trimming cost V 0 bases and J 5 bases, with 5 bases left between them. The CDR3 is CASSPPLDNEQFF. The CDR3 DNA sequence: TGTGCCAGCTCACCACCGCTTGACAATGAGCAGTTCTTC.

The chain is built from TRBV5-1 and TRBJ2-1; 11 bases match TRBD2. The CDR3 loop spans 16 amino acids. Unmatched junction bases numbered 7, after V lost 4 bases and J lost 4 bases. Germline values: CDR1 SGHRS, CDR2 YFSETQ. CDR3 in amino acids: CASSAGTSGLYNEQFF. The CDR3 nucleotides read TGCGCCAGCAGCGCAGGGACTAGCGGTTTATACAATGAGCAGTTCTTC.

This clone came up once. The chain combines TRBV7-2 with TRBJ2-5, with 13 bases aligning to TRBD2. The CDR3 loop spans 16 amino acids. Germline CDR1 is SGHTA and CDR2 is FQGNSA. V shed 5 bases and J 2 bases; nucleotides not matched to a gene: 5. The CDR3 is CASSQGLAGPQETQYF. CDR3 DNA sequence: TGTGCCAGCAGCCAGGGACTAGCGGGACCACAAGAGACCCAGTACTTC.

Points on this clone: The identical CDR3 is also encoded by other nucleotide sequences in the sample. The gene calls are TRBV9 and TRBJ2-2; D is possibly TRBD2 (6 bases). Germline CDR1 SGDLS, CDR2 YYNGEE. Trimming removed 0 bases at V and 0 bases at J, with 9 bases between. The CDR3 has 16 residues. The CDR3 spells CASSVGAGPNTGELFF. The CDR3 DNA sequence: TGTGCCAGCAGCGTAGGGGCGGGGCCGAACACCGGGGAGCTGTTTTTT.

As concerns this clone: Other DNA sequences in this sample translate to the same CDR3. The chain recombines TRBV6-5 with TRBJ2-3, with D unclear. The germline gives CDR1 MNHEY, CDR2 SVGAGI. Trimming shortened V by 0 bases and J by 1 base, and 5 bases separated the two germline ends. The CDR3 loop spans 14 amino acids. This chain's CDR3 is CASSYSQGTDTQYF. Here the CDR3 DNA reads TGTGCCAGCAGTTACTCTCAGGGCACAGATACGCAGTATTTT.

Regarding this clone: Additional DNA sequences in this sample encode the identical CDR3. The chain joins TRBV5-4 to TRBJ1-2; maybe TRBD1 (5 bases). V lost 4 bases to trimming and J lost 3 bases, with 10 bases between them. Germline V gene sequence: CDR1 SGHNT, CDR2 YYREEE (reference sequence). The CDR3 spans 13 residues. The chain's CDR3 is CASSPGRDYGYTF. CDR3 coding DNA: TGTGCCAGCAGCCCCGGCAGGGACTATGGCTACACCTTC.

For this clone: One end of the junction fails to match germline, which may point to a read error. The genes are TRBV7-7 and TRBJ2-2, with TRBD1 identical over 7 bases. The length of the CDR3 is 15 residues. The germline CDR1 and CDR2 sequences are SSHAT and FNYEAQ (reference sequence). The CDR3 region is CASSPLGTDTGELFF. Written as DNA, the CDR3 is TGTGCTAGCAGCCCCCTTGGGACAGACACCGGGGAGCTGTTTTTT.

CDR3 protein: CASSAGSRLLHF. CDR3 nucleotides: TGTGCCAGCAGCGCGGGATCGAGACTCCTCCACTTT. V gene TRBV5-4 combines with J gene TRBJ1-6; D is ambiguous. Trimming removed 4 bases from V and 15 bases from J, with 14 bases in between. CDR3 length: 12 amino acids. CDR1 is SGHNT, CDR2 YYREEE, per germline (reference sequence).

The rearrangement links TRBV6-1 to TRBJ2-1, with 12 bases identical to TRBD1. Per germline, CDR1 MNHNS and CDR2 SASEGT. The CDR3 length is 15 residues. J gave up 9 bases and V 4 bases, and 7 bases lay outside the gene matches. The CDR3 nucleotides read TGTGCCAGCAGTGGGCCGGGACAGGGGGCATTTGAGCAGTTCTTC. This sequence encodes CASSGPGQGAFEQFF.

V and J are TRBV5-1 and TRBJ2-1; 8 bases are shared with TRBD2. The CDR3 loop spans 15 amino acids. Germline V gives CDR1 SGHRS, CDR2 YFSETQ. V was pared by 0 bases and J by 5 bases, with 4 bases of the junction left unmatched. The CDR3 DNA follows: TGCGCCAGCAGCTTGGACGGGGGGGCCCACAATGAGCAGTTCTTC. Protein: CASSLDGGAHNEQFF.

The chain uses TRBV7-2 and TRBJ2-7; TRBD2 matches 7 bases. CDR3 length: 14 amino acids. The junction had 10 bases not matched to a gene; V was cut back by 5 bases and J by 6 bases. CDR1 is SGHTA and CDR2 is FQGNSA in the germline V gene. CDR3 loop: CASSTGLESGEQYF. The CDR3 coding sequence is TGTGCCAGCAGCACCGGACTAGAGTCGGGCGAGCAGTACTTC.

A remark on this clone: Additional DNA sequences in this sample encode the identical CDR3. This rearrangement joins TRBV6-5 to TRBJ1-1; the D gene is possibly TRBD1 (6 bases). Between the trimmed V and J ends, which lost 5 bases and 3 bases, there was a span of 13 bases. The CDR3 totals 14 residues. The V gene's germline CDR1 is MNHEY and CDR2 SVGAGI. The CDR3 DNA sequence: TGTGCCAGCAGTCGGGGGGCGTTGGACACTGAAGCTTTCTTT. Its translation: CASSRGALDTEAFF.

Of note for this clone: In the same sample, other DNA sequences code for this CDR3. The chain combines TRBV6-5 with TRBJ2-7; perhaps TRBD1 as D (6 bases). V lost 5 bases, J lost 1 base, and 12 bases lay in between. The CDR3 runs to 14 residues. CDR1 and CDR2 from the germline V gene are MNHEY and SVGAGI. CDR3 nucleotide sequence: TGTGCCAGCAGTCCTCGGACAGATTCCTACGAGCAGTACTTC. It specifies CASSPRTDSYEQYF.

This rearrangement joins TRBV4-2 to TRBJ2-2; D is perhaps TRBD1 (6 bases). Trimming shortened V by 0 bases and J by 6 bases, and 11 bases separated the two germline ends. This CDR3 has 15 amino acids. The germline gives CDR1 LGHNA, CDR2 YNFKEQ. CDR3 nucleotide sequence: TGTGCCAGCAGCCAAGAAGGCAGGGGAGCCGGGGAGCTGTTTTTT. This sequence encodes CASSQEGRGAGELFF.

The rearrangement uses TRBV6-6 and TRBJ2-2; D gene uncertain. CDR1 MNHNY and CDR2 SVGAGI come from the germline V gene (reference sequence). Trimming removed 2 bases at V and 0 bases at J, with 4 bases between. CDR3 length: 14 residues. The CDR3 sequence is CASSYDSNTGELFF. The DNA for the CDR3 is TGTGCCAGCAGTTACGACTCGAACACCGGGGAGCTGTTTTTT.

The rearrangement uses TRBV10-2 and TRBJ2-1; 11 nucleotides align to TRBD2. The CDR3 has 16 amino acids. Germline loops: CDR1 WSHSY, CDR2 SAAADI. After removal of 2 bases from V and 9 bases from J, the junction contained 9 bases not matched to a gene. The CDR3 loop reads CASSEIAGGLAREQFF. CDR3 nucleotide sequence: TGCGCCAGCAGTGAGATAGCGGGAGGGCTAGCCCGTGAGCAGTTCTTC.

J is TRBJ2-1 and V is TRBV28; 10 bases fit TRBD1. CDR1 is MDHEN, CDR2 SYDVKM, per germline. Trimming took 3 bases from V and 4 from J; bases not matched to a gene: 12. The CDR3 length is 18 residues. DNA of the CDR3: TGTGCCAGCAGTTTCCTCCGACAGGGGGCTTATGTTTACAATGAGCAGTTCTTC. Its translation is CASSFLRQGAYVYNEQFF.